This TCR beta chain stems from a study of blood T cell repertoires in COVID-19. Some clones are missing from TCRdb's copy, which holds only in-frame ones; the method was immunoSEQ multiplex PCR. The sample holds 140,000 to 150,000 clones; 60% to 85% are singletons and the top ten take about 2%. The germline V gene has CDR1 LNHDA and CDR2 SQIVND (reference sequence). The V gene end was trimmed by 3 bases and the J gene end by 6 bases; junction bases not matched to a gene: 8. The CDR3 contains 15 residues. This clone was counted a few times. The source material was peripheral blood. This TCR derives from a woman aged 60-70 years with acute or convalescent COVID-19. The chain carries TRBV19 and TRBJ2-7; 10 nucleotides line up with TRBD2. CDR3 DNA: TGTGCCAGTAGTATCTTAGCGGGAGGTACTGGCGAGCAGTACTTC. Protein: CASSILAGGTGEQYF.